What follows are 16 T cell receptor beta chains derived from one specimen sequenced in a study of T-cell reconstitution after alpha-beta-depleted transplantation in children. Unique molecular identifiers tagged the TCRbeta library. One entry per CDR3 protein, called by TCRdb with MiXCR from the PCR reads. The sample holds about 980,000 distinct CDR3 sequences; roughly 31% are singletons and the top ten take roughly 27%. Sequencing used PBMCs, mostly from graft donor cells, obtained 360 days after TCRalphabeta/CD19-depleted stem cell transplant. The receptors derive from a boy under two years old who had a stem cell transplant for SCID, so the T cells may come from the graft donor.

This rearrangement joins TRBV12-3 or TRBV12-4 to TRBJ2-5; TRBD1 matches 8 bases. The trim removed 5 bases at V and 1 base at J, leaving 6 bases unmatched. The CDR3 sequence is 15 residues long. In nucleotides, the CDR3 is TGTGCCAGCAGTATCAGGGGGCATGTCCAAGAGACCCAGTACTTC. This sequence encodes CASSIRGHVQETQYF.

In this sample, this clonotype turned up a few times. Germline and junction disagree at one end, which may indicate a read error. The rearrangement links TRBV27 to TRBJ1-5; D might be TRBD1 (5 bases). This CDR3 is built from 16 residues. Germline V gives CDR1 MNHEY, CDR2 SMNVEV (reference sequence). CDR3 DNA sequence: TGTGACAGCAGTTTTAGGGGCCGGCAAACTTATCAGCCCCAGCATTTT. This encodes CDSSFRGRQTYQPQHF.

The gene calls are TRBV7-2 and TRBJ1-1, with a possible D match to TRBD1 (6 bases). CDR1 is SGHTA, CDR2 FQGNSA, per germline. Trimming pared 2 bases from V and 2 bases from J, leaving 12 bases between. The CDR3 length is 15 residues. This CDR3 is CASSLLGGINTEAFF. The CDR3 DNA follows: TGTGCCAGCAGCTTACTAGGGGGAATTAACACTGAAGCTTTCTTT. The whole variable domain, remainder taken from reference TRBV7-2 and TRBJ1-1, is GAGVSQSPSNKVTEKGKDVELRCDPISGHTALYWYRQSLGQGLEFLIYFQGNSAPDKSGLPSDRFSAERTGGSVSTLTIQRTQQEDSAVYLCASSLLGGINTEAFFGQGTRLTVV.

V is TRBV6-1 and J is TRBJ2-7; D is undetermined. The CDR3 contains 14 residues. The germline V and J ends were trimmed by 6 bases and 6 bases, with 18 bases remaining between them. Germline V lookup: CDR1 MNHNS, CDR2 SASEGT. The CDR3 spells CASSSAGWAFEQYF. The CDR3 coding sequence is TGTGCCAGCAGCTCCGCCGGGTGGGCCTTCGAGCAGTACTTC.

This sequence joins TRBV20-1 and TRBJ2-2; either TRBD1 or TRBD2 may supply D (5 bases each). CDR1 and CDR2 from the germline V gene are DFQATT and SNEGSKA (reference sequence). The V end lost 0 bases, the J end lost 5 bases, and 10 bases lay between the germline ends. The CDR3 length is 14 residues. The CDR3 is CSAREGTTTGELFF. The DNA of the CDR3 is TGCAGTGCTAGAGAAGGGACGACGACCGGGGAGCTGTTTTTT.

This rearrangement joins TRBV9 to TRBJ2-3, with D perhaps matching TRBD1 or TRBD2 (5 bases each). There are 16 residues in the CDR3. Germline-derived CDR1 and CDR2 are SGDLS and YYNGEE. V gave up 0 bases and J gave up 0 bases, with 11 bases separating them. The CDR3 loop is CASSVEGRISTDTQYF. Written as DNA, the CDR3 is TGTGCCAGCAGCGTAGAGGGACGGATTAGCACAGATACGCAGTATTTT. The full variable domain, in which reference TRBV9 and TRBJ2-3 provide the parts outside the CDR3, is DSGVTQTPKHLITATGQRVTLRCSPRSGDLSVYWYQQSLDQGLQFLIQYYNGEERAKGNILERFSAQQFPDLHSELNLSSLELGDSALYFCASSVEGRISTDTQYFGPGTRLTVL.

A few counts support this clonotype. The rearrangement uses TRBV28 and TRBJ2-4, with D tentatively TRBD2 (5 bases). The germline gives CDR1 MDHEN, CDR2 SYDVKM. Between the trimmed V and J ends, which lost 6 bases and 0 bases, there was a span of 12 bases. This CDR3 spans 15 amino acids. For the CDR3, the DNA is TGTGCCAGCAGACAAATGAGGGTAGCCAAAAACATTCAGTACTTC. Residues: CASRQMRVAKNIQYF.

The rearrangement uses TRBV7-2 and TRBJ1-4; 7 positions match TRBD1. The CDR3 extends over 15 amino acids. V dropped 3 bases and J dropped 7; count of bases not matched to a gene: 8. The germline gives CDR1 SGHTA, CDR2 FQGNSA. CDR3 DNA: TGTGCCAGCAGCTTTAACAGGGGAAGGGGTGAAAAACTGTTTTTT. Encoded protein: CASSFNRGRGEKLFF. Filled out from reference TRBV7-2 and TRBJ1-4, the complete variable domain reads GAGVSQSPSNKVTEKGKDVELRCDPISGHTALYWYRQSLGQGLEFLIYFQGNSAPDKSGLPSDRFSAERTGGSVSTLTIQRTQQEDSAVYLCASSFNRGRGEKLFFGSGTQLSVL.

The chain couples TRBV20-1 to TRBJ1-2; TRBD1 agrees at 8 bases. Germline loops: CDR1 DFQATT, CDR2 SNEGSKA (reference sequence). V was clipped by 0 bases and J by 5 bases; unmatched bases: 8. The CDR3 runs 15 residues. Here the CDR3 reads CSARDMPGGWYGYTF. CDR3 nucleotide sequence: TGCAGTGCTAGAGATATGCCAGGGGGCTGGTATGGCTACACCTTC.

CDR3 nucleotides: TGCGCCAGCAGTGAGACCAACTGGACAGGGGACAATGAGCAGTTCTTC. Its translation: CASSETNWTGDNEQFF. This sequence joins TRBV10-1 and TRBJ2-1, with 9 bases that match TRBD1. CDR1 and CDR2 from the germline V gene are WNHNN and SYGVQD (reference sequence). J gave up 5 bases and V 2 bases, and 7 bases lay outside the gene matches. The CDR3 totals 16 residues.

This clonotype was detected only a few times. This chain links TRBV12-3 or TRBV12-4 with TRBJ1-2; D ambiguous. CDR3 size: 13 residues. Trimming removed 6 bases at V and 7 bases at J, with 15 bases between. The CDR3 reads CASSPGVSGGYTF. The CDR3 nucleotides are TGTGCCAGCAGCCCCGGAGTCTCGGGTGGCTACACCTTC.

This clonotype was observed many times. This CDR3 is CASSFTSSYEQYF. DNA for the CDR3: TGTGCCAGCAGCTTCACAAGCTCCTACGAGCAGTACTTC. This chain connects TRBV5-6 to TRBJ2-7; D is unclear. Trimming left V 2 bases short and J 0 bases short, with 6 bases between. The CDR3 length is 13 residues. CDR1 is SGHDT, CDR2 YYEEEE, per germline.

J is TRBJ2-1 and V is TRBV29-1; D is undetermined. Trimming pared 2 bases from V and 0 bases from J, leaving 11 bases between. This CDR3 spans 15 amino acids. Germline values: CDR1 SQVTM, CDR2 ANQGSEA. The CDR3 here is CSVEPYPSSYNEQFF. In DNA, the CDR3 is TGCAGCGTTGAACCATATCCAAGCTCCTACAATGAGCAGTTCTTC.

The chain couples TRBV20-1 to TRBJ1-1, with TRBD1 matching over 10 bases. V lost 1 base to trimming and J lost 3 bases; unmatched junction nucleotides: 5. The CDR3 is 15 residues long. Germline V CDR1 and CDR2: DFQATT, SNEGSKA (reference sequence). For the CDR3, the DNA is TGCAGTGCTAGAGCTTGGACAGGGGGGCACACTGAAGCTTTCTTT. Protein: CSARAWTGGHTEAFF.

This clonotype has only a few counts. V is TRBV4-1 and J is TRBJ2-3; D uncertain. V was trimmed by 3 bases and J by 6 bases, leaving 13 bases between them. The CDR3 loop spans 14 amino acids. Germline CDR1 is MGHRA and CDR2 is YSYEKL. The CDR3 region is CASSQNLNSDTQYF. CDR3 DNA: TGCGCCAGCAGCCAGAATCTTAATTCTGATACGCAGTATTTT.

CDR3 in amino acids: CAWSADRGVGAFF. The CDR3, as DNA: TGTGCCTGGAGCGCTGATAGGGGCGTTGGAGCTTTCTTT. The rearrangement joins TRBV30 to TRBJ1-1, with a tentative D call TRBD1 (5 bases). CDR1 and CDR2 (germline): GTSNPN, SVGIG (reference sequence). CDR3 size: 13 residues. V was trimmed by 3 bases and J by 10 bases, leaving 18 bases between them.